The 4 T cell receptor beta chains below were found in one sample sequenced in a study of shared clonotypes between healthy human individuals. The data were produced by immunoSEQ multiplex PCR, yet TCRdb's version contains in-frame clones alone and is incomplete. Of approximately 2.3 million clones listed, 80% to 95% are singletons. The sequenced sample was naive CD4+ T cells from PBMCs. This sample's subset: CD45RA+ positively selected. The receptors were sampled from a man between 18 and 35 years old in good health. Some clones in this sample may be carry-over from other donors' samples.

The chain combines TRBV28 with TRBJ2-5; tentatively, D is TRBD2 (6 bases). The DNA end lines up better with TRBJ2-7; the J call may be wrong. The germline CDR1 and CDR2 sequences are MDHEN and SYDVKM. The CDR3 consists of 13 residues. CDR3 residues: CASSLRGRDEQYF. The CDR3 coding sequence is TGTGCCAGCAGTTTGCGGGGTCGGGACGAGCAGTACTTC.

The chain recombines TRBV2 with TRBJ2-7, with D perhaps TRBD1 (5 bases). This CDR3 region has 11 residues. V lost 7 bases and J lost 6, with 10 bases in between. From germline, CDR1 is SNHLY and CDR2 FYNNEI. CDR3 protein: CASNNRGEQYF. The CDR3 region has the DNA TGTGCCAGCAATAATAGGGGCGAGCAGTACTTC. Combining the CDR3 with reference TRBV2 and TRBJ2-7 gives the whole variable domain EPEVTQTPSHQVTQMGQEVILRCVPISNHLYFYWYRQILGQKVEFLVSFYNNEISEKSEIFDDQFSVERPDGSNFTLKIRSTKLEDSAMYFCASNNRGEQYFGPGTRLTVT.

This sequence joins TRBV5-4 and TRBJ2-7; TRBD1 matches at 8 bases. The CDR3 sequence is 15 residues long. V was pared by 3 bases and J by 2 bases, with 7 bases of the junction left unmatched. CDR1 is SGHNT, CDR2 YYREEE, per germline (reference sequence). This CDR3 is CASSWGDRSPYEQYF. CDR3 sequence (DNA): TGTGCCAGCAGCTGGGGGGACAGGAGCCCCTACGAGCAGTACTTC.

J is TRBJ1-3 and V is TRBV11-2; D ambiguous. Germline V gene data show CDR1 as SGHAT and CDR2 as FQNNGV. The ends were cut back, 3 bases at V and 7 bases at J, with 7 bases in the middle. The CDR3 extends over 12 amino acids. CDR3 in amino acids: CASSFLSNTIYF. The CDR3 DNA is TGTGCCAGCAGCTTTCTCTCCAACACCATATATTTT.